Below are 6 T cell receptor beta chains sequenced from a single sample in a study of cytomegalovirus exposure and HLA in healthy donors. Only in-frame clones appear in the TCRdb table, and some are missing; sequencing was by immunoSEQ multiplex PCR. The sample records tens of thousands of clones, around 90% being singletons. Sequencing used PBMCs. These receptors were taken from a man younger than 30 in good health and CMV-seronegative.

The chain carries TRBV11-3 and TRBJ1-1; possibly TRBD1 for D (5 bases). Germline lookup yields CDR1 SGHNT and CDR2 YENEEA. The CDR3 is made up of 15 amino acids. Trimming shortened V by 1 base and J by 3 bases, and 12 bases separated the two germline ends. The CDR3 loop is CASSLGAGRDTEAFF. CDR3 nucleotide sequence: TGTGCCAGCAGCTTAGGCGCGGGGCGCGACACTGAAGCTTTCTTT. Full variable domain (remainder filled in from reference TRBV11-3 and TRBJ1-1): EAGVVQSPRYKIIEKKQPVAFWCNPISGHNTLYWYLQNLGQGPELLIRYENEEAVDDSQLPKDRFSAERLKGVDSTLKIQPAELGDSAVYLCASSLGAGRDTEAFFGQGTRLTVV.

The rearrangement uses TRBV7-9 and TRBJ2-7; D possibly corresponds to TRBD1 (6 bases). This CDR3 is built from 17 residues. V lost 4 bases and J lost 2, with 21 bases in between. The germline CDR1 and CDR2 sequences are SEHNR and FQNEAQ (reference sequence). The CDR3 region is CASSSKGPGHPPYEQYF. In DNA form, the CDR3 reads TGTGCCAGCAGCTCGAAGGGGCCGGGACACCCCCCCTACGAGCAGTACTTC.

The chain recombines TRBV19 with TRBJ1-5; D might be TRBD1 (6 bases). Per germline, CDR1 LNHDA and CDR2 SQIVND (reference sequence). This CDR3 contains 15 residues. Trimming removed 3 bases at V and 0 bases at J, with 9 bases between. This chain's CDR3 is CASSMGAHSNQPQHF. The CDR3 bases are TGTGCCAGTAGTATGGGGGCGCATAGCAATCAGCCCCAGCATTTT.

The chain is built from TRBV10-3 and TRBJ2-1; 8 bases align to TRBD2. This CDR3 comprises 15 residues. Germline assignment: CDR1 ENHRY and CDR2 SYGVKD. Trimming at V came to 5 bases and at J to 7 bases, leaving 10 bases not matched to a gene. This chain's CDR3 is CAISSPTSGSNEQFF. CDR3 sequence (DNA): TGTGCCATCAGTTCGCCCACTAGCGGAAGTAATGAGCAGTTCTTC.

The J gene is TRBJ2-1, the V gene TRBV5-1; 8 nucleotides match TRBD2. The CDR3 extends over 18 amino acids. The germline V gene encodes CDR1 SGHRS and CDR2 YFSETQ. Unmatched junction bases numbered 13, after V lost 0 bases and J lost 5 bases. Here the CDR3 DNA reads TGCGCCAGCAGCTTGGTGGAACCGAGGCTAGCGGGTAACAATGAGCAGTTCTTC. It encodes CASSLVEPRLAGNNEQFF.

This clone was observed a single time. The chain joins TRBV30 to TRBJ2-7, with TRBD2 matching over 11 bases. Unmatched junction bases numbered 9, after V lost 2 bases and J lost 6 bases. Germline V gene lookup returns CDR1 GTSNPN and CDR2 SVGIG (reference sequence). The CDR3 totals 15 residues. The CDR3 spells CAWSYGLAGSGEQYF. The DNA for the CDR3 is TGTGCCTGGAGTTACGGACTAGCGGGTTCTGGCGAGCAGTACTTC.